The 20 T cell receptor beta chains below all came from one sample that was sequenced in a study of blood T cell repertoires in COVID-19. The protocol was immunoSEQ multiplex PCR, while the TCRdb copy is restricted to in-frame clones and leaves out a portion. The data contain tens of thousands of clones, roughly 88% of them singletons. The specimen sequenced was peripheral blood. Receptor source: a man between 60 and 70 years old with acute or convalescent COVID-19.

The chain couples TRBV7-9 to TRBJ2-1; no reliable D call. V dropped 3 bases and J dropped 7 bases, with 10 bases sitting between them. This CDR3 comprises 13 residues. CDR1 and CDR2 (germline): SEHNR, FQNEAQ (reference sequence). The CDR3 DNA is TGTGCCAGCAGCTTCCCAGCGAGGAATGAGCAGTTCTTC. Protein product: CASSFPARNEQFF.

The chain links TRBV6-2 or TRBV6-3 to TRBJ2-1; TRBD2 is a possible D gene (6 bases). The CDR3 contains 15 residues. Germline V lookup: CDR1 MNHEY, CDR2 SVGEGT. Trimming removed 5 bases from V and 7 bases from J, with 18 bases in between. Here the CDR3 reads CASSTDRGAVNEQFF. CDR3 sequence (DNA): TGTGCCAGCAGTACGGACCGCGGGGCAGTGAATGAGCAGTTCTTC.

This sequence joins TRBV4-1 and TRBJ1-2; 8 nucleotides match TRBD1. Germline V gene sequence: CDR1 MGHRA, CDR2 YSYEKL. V shed 6 bases and J 4 bases; nucleotides not matched to a gene: 10. The CDR3 is made up of 15 amino acids. For the CDR3, the DNA is TGCGCCAGCAGTCCCATGGACAGGGAGGCCTATGGCTACACCTTC. The encoded protein is CASSPMDREAYGYTF.

The chain links TRBV28 to TRBJ1-5; D is possibly TRBD1 (5 bases). Germline assignment: CDR1 MDHEN and CDR2 SYDVKM. The V gene lost 5 bases and the J gene lost 2 bases, with 19 bases spanning the gap. This CDR3 region has 17 residues. The CDR3 here is CASSPPGGTGRNQPQHF. As DNA, the CDR3 is TGTGCCAGCAGTCCCCCCGGGGGGACGGGGCGCAATCAGCCCCAGCATTTT.

The rearrangement links TRBV12-3 or TRBV12-4 to TRBJ2-5; D remains ambiguous. Between the trimmed V and J ends, which lost 8 bases and 0 bases, there was a span of 7 bases. The CDR3 is 12 residues long. The CDR3 DNA follows: TGTGCCAGCGGCAGGAACCAAGAGACCCAGTACTTC. It is translated as CASGRNQETQYF.

This rearrangement joins TRBV28 to TRBJ2-7; 10 bases map to TRBD2. Germline loops: CDR1 MDHEN, CDR2 SYDVKM. The CDR3 length is 15 residues. With 6 bases clipped from V and 5 bases from J, the junction kept 10 bases outside the gene matches. For the CDR3, the DNA is TGTGCCAGCAGCCCTAGCGGGAGCTTAAGGAACGAGCAGTACTTC. This encodes CASSPSGSLRNEQYF. The full variable domain, with the rest looked up from reference TRBV28 and TRBJ2-7, is DVKVTQSSRYLVKRTGEKVFLECVQDMDHENMFWYRQDPGLGLRLIYFSYDVKMKEKGDIPEGYSVSREKKERFSLILESASTNQTSMYLCASSPSGSLRNEQYFGPGTRLTVT.

The table lists this clone with a few counts. J is TRBJ1-2 and V is TRBV29-1, with 7 nucleotides matching TRBD1. The CDR3 has 15 residues. The V segment lost 4 bases and the J segment 3 bases; nucleotides outside the gene matches: 11. Germline lookup yields CDR1 SQVTM and CDR2 ANQGSEA. The CDR3 DNA reads TGCAGCGTTGGGCTGACAGGGAGGAAAGACTATGGCTACACCTTC. Its protein is CSVGLTGRKDYGYTF.

The V and J genes are TRBV28 and TRBJ1-4; TRBD1 matches at 7 bases. This CDR3 has 16 amino acids. With 2 bases clipped from V and 7 bases from J, the junction kept 10 bases outside the gene matches. Per the germline V gene, CDR1 is MDHEN and CDR2 is SYDVKM. The CDR3 coding sequence is TGTGCCAGCAGTTTAAGGGGCGACAGGGCCGGTGAAAAACTGTTTTTT. Protein sequence: CASSLRGDRAGEKLFF.

V usage is TRBV28 and J usage is TRBJ1-5; tentative D call: TRBD1 (5 bases). This CDR3 has 15 amino acids. Deletions cut 2 bases from V and 2 bases from J, with 10 bases between. Germline CDR1 is MDHEN and CDR2 is SYDVKM. CDR3 sequence: CASSLGGGGNQPQHF. CDR3 coding DNA: TGTGCCAGCAGTTTAGGGGGAGGCGGCAATCAGCCCCAGCATTTT.

This chain joins TRBV10-3 and TRBJ1-4; D is uncertain. This CDR3 has 14 residues. Trimming stripped 2 bases from V and 4 bases from J, with 8 bases between. Germline values: CDR1 ENHRY, CDR2 SYGVKD. CDR3 protein: CAISEVGNNEKLFF. The DNA for the CDR3 is TGTGCCATCAGTGAGGTCGGTAATAATGAAAAACTGTTTTTT.

The chain is built from TRBV5-1 and TRBJ2-1, with TRBD1 as a possible D gene (5 bases). The CDR3 extends over 14 amino acids. Trimming removed 4 bases at V and 8 bases at J, with 16 bases between. Germline CDR1 SGHRS, CDR2 YFSETQ. In DNA form, the CDR3 reads TGCGCCAGCAGCCCTCAAATGTTCAGGGATGAGCAGTTCTTC. It translates to CASSPQMFRDEQFF. The whole variable domain, filled in from reference TRBV5-1 and TRBJ2-1, reads KAGVTQTPRYLIKTRGQQVTLSCSPISGHRSVSWYQQTPGQGLQFLFEYFSETQRNKGNFPGRFSGRQFSNSRSEMNVSTLELGDSALYLCASSPQMFRDEQFFGPGTRLTVL.

The rearrangement links TRBV29-1 to TRBJ2-7, with 7 bases fitting TRBD2. The CDR3 length is 15 residues. J gave up 2 bases and V 0 bases, and 7 bases lay outside the gene matches. The germline CDR1 and CDR2 sequences are SQVTM and ANQGSEA. CDR3 in DNA: TGCAGCGTTGAAGAAACAACTAGCGACGCCTACGAGCAGTACTTC. It encodes CSVEETTSDAYEQYF.

The chain joins TRBV7-2 to TRBJ1-4; D is perhaps TRBD1 (5 bases). This CDR3 is 16 amino acids long. V was pared by 0 bases and J by 8 bases, with 16 bases between. Germline V CDR1 and CDR2: SGHTA, FQGNSA. The CDR3 nucleotides read TGTGCCAGCAGCTTAGCGGGGACTGCCCCGGGCGAAAAACTGTTTTTT. Translated, it gives CASSLAGTAPGEKLFF.

The CDR3, as DNA: TGTGCCTGGAGCCCTGGGATAGGGGGAAGGACTGAAGCTTTCTTT. The encoded protein is CAWSPGIGGRTEAFF. The V gene is TRBV30, the J gene TRBJ1-1; D may be TRBD1 (6 bases). This CDR3 is 15 amino acids long. The V end lost 3 bases, the J end lost 5 bases, and 19 bases lay between the germline ends. CDR1 GTSNPN and CDR2 SVGIG come from the germline V gene (reference sequence). The whole variable domain, filled in from reference TRBV30 and TRBJ1-1, reads SQTIHQWPATLVQPVGSPLSLECTVEGTSNPNLYWYRQAAGRGLQLLFYSVGIGQISSEVPQNLSASRPQDRQFILSSKKLLLSDSGFYLCAWSPGIGGRTEAFFGQGTRLTVV.

This sequence joins TRBV5-6 and TRBJ1-4; maybe TRBD1 (5 bases). Per germline, CDR1 SGHDT and CDR2 YYEEEE. Between the trimmed V and J ends, which lost 0 bases and 8 bases, there was a span of 14 bases. The CDR3 length is 15 residues. DNA for the CDR3: TGTGCCAGCAGCTTGGCGGGGGAACGAGGGGAAAAACTGTTTTTT. This translates into CASSLAGERGEKLFF. The full variable domain, completed using reference TRBV5-6 and TRBJ1-4, is DAGVTQSPTHLIKTRGQQVTLRCSPKSGHDTVSWYQQALGQGPQFIFQYYEEEERQRGNFPDRFSGHQFPNYSSELNVNALLLGDSALYLCASSLAGERGEKLFFGSGTQLSVL.

CDR3 sequence (DNA): TGTGCCAGCAGCTTAGGGACAGATTATGGCTACACCTTC. It yields the protein CASSLGTDYGYTF. The rearrangement uses TRBV7-9 and TRBJ1-2, with TRBD1 as a possible D gene (6 bases). The germline V and J ends were trimmed by 1 base and 5 bases, with 8 bases remaining between them. This CDR3 has 13 residues. Per germline, CDR1 SEHNR and CDR2 FQNEAQ (reference sequence).

This clone was picked up one time. This sequence joins TRBV3-1 (or the pseudogene TRBV3-2) and TRBJ1-6; 9 bases map to TRBD1. The CDR3 consists of 17 residues. V trimming: 3 bases; J trimming: 7 bases; junction bases outside the gene matches: 10. CDR1 LGHDT and CDR2 YNNKEL come from the germline V gene (reference sequence). CDR3 bases: TGTGCCAGCAGCCAGGCGCCGGGACAGGGATCCAATTCACCCCTCCACTTT. Protein: CASSQAPGQGSNSPLHF.

The genes are TRBV5-1 and TRBJ2-1; TRBD2 matches at 8 bases. The V and J ends lost 5 bases and 8 bases, in that order; junction bases with no gene match: 3. In germline, CDR1 is SGHRS, CDR2 YFSETQ. This CDR3 comprises 12 residues. As DNA, the CDR3 is TGCGCCAGCAGACCGGGGGGGTATGAGCAGTTCTTC. Protein sequence: CASRPGGYEQFF.

This chain joins TRBV15 and TRBJ1-5; 7 bases line up with TRBD1. Germline CDR1 reads LNHNV; CDR2 reads YYDKDF (reference sequence). This CDR3 has 16 amino acids. Trimming cost V 6 bases and J 7 bases; bases outside gene matches: 15. This CDR3 reads CATRTRRQGAWQPQHF. CDR3 coding DNA: TGTGCCACCAGAACCAGGAGACAGGGTGCTTGGCAGCCCCAGCATTTT.

The chain joins TRBV28 to TRBJ2-3; the match to TRBD1 covers 7 bases. This CDR3 contains 16 residues. Germline trimming cut 5 bases from V and 2 bases from J; bases unmatched to any gene: 10. Germline V lookup: CDR1 MDHEN, CDR2 SYDVKM. The CDR3 DNA reads as TGTGCCAGCAGTAGCTACGGGACAGATACCACAGATACGCAGTATTTT. Protein product: CASSSYGTDTTDTQYF. Using reference TRBV28 and TRBJ2-3 for the parts outside the CDR3, the full variable domain is DVKVTQSSRYLVKRTGEKVFLECVQDMDHENMFWYRQDPGLGLRLIYFSYDVKMKEKGDIPEGYSVSREKKERFSLILESASTNQTSMYLCASSSYGTDTTDTQYFGPGTRLTVL.